This T cell receptor (beta chain) is from a study of T cell responses to AZD1222 COVID-19 vaccine. As for the study in general: Second-dose intervals of approximately 4 or approximately 12 weeks were pooled.

Study-wide points: Researchers took repertoire samples only after the peak T cell response had come. Baseline seropositives among AZD1222 recipients totaled only five or six.

This clone was counted between two and nine times. What it recognizes is unknown. Method: immunoSEQ multiplex PCR; TCRdb's copy keeps in-frame clones and lacks some. The table has 25,000 to 35,000 clones, around 80% seen once. From germline, CDR1 is MNHNY and CDR2 SVGAGI (reference sequence). This CDR3 spans 16 amino acids. V was cut by 7 bases and J by 0 bases, with 16 bases left in between. This sequence originates from an adult in good health. The rearrangement uses TRBV6-6 and TRBJ1-3, with D unresolved. Sample: peripheral blood, taken on day 0 of AZD1222 vaccination. In DNA form, the CDR3 reads TGTGCCAGCACCAACAATATCTTGGCCTCTGGAAACACCATATATTTT. Translating it yields CASTNNILASGNTIYF.